What follows is one TCR beta chain and its context. This sample stems from a study of blood T cell repertoires in COVID-19. The V gene's germline CDR1 is MNHEY and CDR2 SMNVEV (reference sequence). The junction had 5 bases not matched to a gene; V was cut back by 6 bases and J by 1 base. The CDR3 sequence is 14 residues long. The table came from immunoSEQ multiplex PCR; TCRdb's copy has only in-frame clones and leaves some out. This sample has about 200,000 clones, with about 85% found just once. The source material was peripheral blood. This chain links TRBV27 with TRBJ1-2, with 7 bases that match TRBD1. This receptor was identified in a man aged 55 to 69 with active or convalescent COVID-19. The DNA for the CDR3 is TGTGCCAGCAGCACACGACAGGGTAACTATGGCTACACCTTC. It codes for CASSTRQGNYGYTF.